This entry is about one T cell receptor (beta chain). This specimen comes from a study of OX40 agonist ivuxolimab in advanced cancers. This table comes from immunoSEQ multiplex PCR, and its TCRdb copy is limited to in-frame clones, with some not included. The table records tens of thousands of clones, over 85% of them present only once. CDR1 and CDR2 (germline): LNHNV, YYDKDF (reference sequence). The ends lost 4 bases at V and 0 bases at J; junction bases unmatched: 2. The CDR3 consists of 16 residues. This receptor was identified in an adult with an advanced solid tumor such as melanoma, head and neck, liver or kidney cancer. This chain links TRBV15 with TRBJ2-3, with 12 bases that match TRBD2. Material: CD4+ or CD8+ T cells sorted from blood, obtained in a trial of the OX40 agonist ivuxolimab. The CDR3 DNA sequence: TGTGCCACCAGCACGGGGACTAGCGGGAGCACAGATACGCAGTATTTT. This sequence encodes CATSTGTSGSTDTQYF.